The 12 T cell receptor beta chains presented below share a single source sample, sequenced in a study of cytomegalovirus exposure and HLA in healthy donors. This PCR relied on a set of 60 Vbeta primers and 13 Jbeta primers. Only in-frame clones appear in the TCRdb table, and some are missing; sequencing was by immunoSEQ multiplex PCR. Among 55,000 to 80,000 clones, around 86% were seen once, and the ten largest hold approximately 11%. The specimen was PBMCs. All receptors come from a female donor in good health and CMV-seronegative.

The chain uses TRBV7-9 and TRBJ2-7; 7 positions agree with TRBD1. CDR3 length: 14 amino acids. Germline V gene data show CDR1 as SEHNR and CDR2 as FQNEAQ (reference sequence). The V and J ends lost 1 base and 5 bases, in that order; junction bases with no gene match: 5. The CDR3 nucleotides read TGTGCCAGCAGCTTAGAGGGGGCGCGAAACGAGCAGTACTTC. It encodes CASSLEGARNEQYF.

V and J are TRBV6-5 and TRBJ2-3; D is perhaps TRBD2 (6 bases). The CDR3 runs 13 residues. From germline, CDR1 is MNHEY and CDR2 SVGAGI. V was clipped by 4 bases and J by 8 bases, with 13 bases between them. The CDR3 is CASSWTGVATQYF. Written as DNA, the CDR3 is TGTGCCAGCAGTTGGACGGGAGTGGCTACGCAGTATTTT.

V is TRBV28 and J is TRBJ2-5; 10 bases match TRBD2. Trimming at V came to 5 bases and at J to 5 bases, leaving 11 bases not matched to a gene. CDR3 size: 16 residues. Germline CDR1 and CDR2: MDHEN and SYDVKM. CDR3 bases: TGTGCCAGCAGTCCAGCTAGCGGGAGCATAGGGGAGACCCAGTACTTC. Translating gives CASSPASGSIGETQYF. Complete variable domain (other parts from reference TRBV28 and TRBJ2-5): DVKVTQSSRYLVKRTGEKVFLECVQDMDHENMFWYRQDPGLGLRLIYFSYDVKMKEKGDIPEGYSVSREKKERFSLILESASTNQTSMYLCASSPASGSIGETQYFGPGTRLLVL.

V gene TRBV7-2 combines with J gene TRBJ2-1; 10 bases are shared with TRBD2. Germline V gives CDR1 SGHTA, CDR2 FQGNSA. The CDR3 loop spans 15 amino acids. The trim removed 5 bases at V and 9 bases at J, leaving 10 bases unmatched. CDR3 sequence: CASSPLQRGGPEQFF. The CDR3 DNA reads TGTGCCAGCAGCCCCCTCCAGCGGGGGGGCCCTGAGCAGTTCTTC.

This chain uses TRBV6-1 with TRBJ1-1; TRBD1 matches 7 bases. Germline-derived CDR1 and CDR2 are MNHNS and SASEGT. This CDR3 has 20 residues. V dropped 4 bases and J dropped 3; count of bases not matched to a gene: 23. The CDR3 bases are TGTGCCAGCAGTGGAGGGACAGCCTATGCTCTTTGGGGTATGGACACTGAAGCTTTCTTT. Translation gives CASSGGTAYALWGMDTEAFF.

Here the CDR3 DNA reads TGTGCCAGCAGCCGCGCCGGGACTAGCCGAAACGAGCAGTACTTC. The encoded protein is CASSRAGTSRNEQYF. V usage is TRBV27 and J usage is TRBJ2-7, with 9 bases aligning to TRBD2. CDR3 length equals 15 residues. Germline V gene sequence: CDR1 MNHEY, CDR2 SMNVEV (reference sequence). The ends lost 6 bases at V and 5 bases at J; junction bases unmatched: 11.

This chain connects TRBV5-1 to TRBJ2-2; no reliable D call. Germline V gives CDR1 SGHRS, CDR2 YFSETQ. Between the trimmed V and J ends, which lost 2 bases and 4 bases, there was a span of 12 bases. The CDR3 is 15 amino acids. In nucleotides, the CDR3 is TGCGCCAGCAGCTTACACACAGACATCACCGGGGAGCTGTTTTTT. Translating gives CASSLHTDITGELFF.

CDR3 sequence reads: CASSVGAGASYEQYF. Here the CDR3 DNA reads TGTGCCAGCAGCGTAGGTGCAGGGGCCTCCTACGAGCAGTACTTC. The genes are TRBV9 and TRBJ2-7; D is possibly TRBD1 (6 bases). Germline CDR1 SGDLS, CDR2 YYNGEE. V was shortened by 0 bases and J by 0 bases, with 10 bases between the two germline ends. The CDR3 loop spans 15 amino acids.

This rearrangement joins TRBV27 to TRBJ2-7; the match to TRBD1 covers 8 bases. The CDR3 totals 15 residues. Germline-derived CDR1 and CDR2 are MNHEY and SMNVEV (reference sequence). V dropped 8 bases and J dropped 4; count of bases not matched to a gene: 13. The CDR3 loop reads CASGKPGQDSYEQYF. CDR3 DNA: TGTGCCAGCGGAAAACCGGGACAGGATTCGTACGAGCAGTACTTC.

The V and J genes are TRBV11-2 and TRBJ2-3; D perhaps matches TRBD2 (5 bases). Germline CDR1 and CDR2: SGHAT and FQNNGV. The CDR3 runs 16 residues. V was shortened by 1 base and J by 4 bases, with 15 bases between the two germline ends. CDR3 in DNA: TGTGCCAGCAGCTTAGGGAGGTTAGCGAGCGCAGATACGCAGTATTTT. It specifies CASSLGRLASADTQYF.

The chain couples TRBV7-2 to TRBJ2-7, with D perhaps TRBD1 (5 bases). Trimming shortened V by 3 bases and J by 2 bases, and 11 bases separated the two germline ends. Germline-derived CDR1 and CDR2 are SGHTA and FQGNSA. This CDR3 is built from 14 residues. CDR3 loop: CASSFTGPAYEQYF. The CDR3 bases are TGTGCCAGCAGCTTCACAGGTCCGGCCTACGAGCAGTACTTC.

The V gene is TRBV11-2, the J gene TRBJ2-7; 10 bases are a match to TRBD2. CDR1 SGHAT and CDR2 FQNNGV come from the germline V gene. The V segment lost 1 base and the J segment 6 bases; nucleotides outside the gene matches: 0. The CDR3 consists of 13 residues. The CDR3 protein is CASSLASGSEQYF. CDR3 nucleotides: TGTGCCAGCAGCTTAGCTAGCGGGAGCGAGCAGTACTTC.